This T cell receptor (beta chain) stems from a study of blood T cells in healthy people across ages. General study results and limits: Roughly linear age-related decline in beta diversity appeared, significant by age around 40.

This clonotype was seen many times. What it binds is unknown. CDR3 size: 16 residues. Germline CDR1 is LGHDT and CDR2 is YNNKEL (reference sequence). The trim removed 1 base at V and 5 bases at J, leaving 8 bases unmatched. PCR was performed a second time for about 7 to 12 cycles using a sample-barcoded 5' primer and a J-beta primer mix. A tag from a template-switch adaptor with 12 random nucleotides marked each cDNA molecule. Using its own MiXCR run on the 5' RACE reads, TCRdb lists one record per CDR3 protein. The table lists about 640,000 distinct CDR3 sequences, 25% to 30% of them singletons. Source material: blood. The receptor was derived from a woman at least 80 years old in good health. The rearrangement links TRBV3-1 to TRBJ2-5; 9 nucleotides match TRBD1. In nucleotides, the CDR3 is TGTGCCAGCAGCCAAGCAGGACCCACAGGGGGCGAGACCCAGTACTTC. It is translated as CASSQAGPTGGETQYF.